The next 25 T cell receptor beta chains were all read from a single sample in a study of T cells in localized non-small cell lung cancer. The method was immunoSEQ multiplex PCR; TCRdb's version includes in-frame clones alone and lacks a portion of them. The repertoire consists of roughly 27,000 clones, with approximately 90% occurring once and the leading ten covering more than 25%. The sample was peripheral blood, taken before any cancer treatment. The source is a female donor at least 60 years old with stage I lung adenocarcinoma.

V and J are TRBV10-3 and TRBJ1-6, with 7 bases identical to TRBD1. This CDR3 is built from 14 residues. Germline CDR1 ENHRY, CDR2 SYGVKD. With V trimmed by 2 bases and J by 7 bases, 2 bases remained unmatched. The CDR3: CAISEVQGNSPLHF. DNA for the CDR3: TGTGCCATCAGTGAGGTACAGGGGAATTCACCCCTCCACTTT.

V is TRBV4-1 and J is TRBJ2-3, with TRBD1 matching over 8 bases. The junction had 9 bases not matched to a gene; V was cut back by 2 bases and J by 5 bases. This CDR3 region has 16 residues. Germline CDR1 is MGHRA and CDR2 is YSYEKL. CDR3 amino acids: CASSQSGRGLGDTQYF. The CDR3 region has the DNA TGCGCCAGCAGCCAATCCGGCAGGGGGCTAGGAGATACGCAGTATTTT.

The chain joins TRBV27 to TRBJ2-1; the D is unclear. Germline lookup yields CDR1 MNHEY and CDR2 SMNVEV (reference sequence). Trimming shortened V by 2 bases and J by 1 base, and 3 bases separated the two germline ends. The CDR3 consists of 13 residues. CDR3 loop: CASSLSSYNEQFF. CDR3 DNA: TGTGCCAGCAGTTTAAGTTCCTACAATGAGCAGTTCTTC.

The V and J genes are TRBV6-5 and TRBJ1-2; weak D call: TRBD1 (5 bases). Germline lookup yields CDR1 MNHEY and CDR2 SVGAGI. The CDR3 covers 15 residues. The V gene lost 4 bases and the J gene lost 2 bases, with 14 bases spanning the gap. The CDR3 spells CASSSQRGGNYGYTF. DNA of the CDR3: TGTGCCAGCAGTTCCCAGAGGGGCGGGAACTATGGCTACACCTTC.

The chain employs TRBV2 and TRBJ1-1, with D maybe TRBD1 (6 bases). The CDR3 runs 14 residues. V lost 6 bases to trimming and J lost 6 bases, with 17 bases between them. Germline assignment: CDR1 SNHLY and CDR2 FYNNEI. In DNA, the CDR3 is TGTGCCAGCAGGCCCGAAGAAGGGGGATCTGAAGCTTTCTTT. Translation: CASRPEEGGSEAFF.

This sequence joins TRBV2 and TRBJ1-2; D is unresolved. Germline V gene data show CDR1 as SNHLY and CDR2 as FYNNEI. The CDR3 covers 14 residues. Trimming took 7 bases from V and 4 from J, leaving 16 bases between them. CDR3 coding DNA: TGTGCCAGCATTCGCGAGCACCTTTTCTATGGCTACACCTTC. Translating gives CASIREHLFYGYTF.

The V gene is TRBV5-1, the J gene TRBJ1-2, with D hard to call. CDR1 SGHRS and CDR2 YFSETQ come from the germline V gene. V lost 0 bases and J lost 4, with 10 bases in between. The CDR3 covers 14 residues. CDR3 amino acids: CASSLEAPAYGYTF. For the CDR3, the DNA is TGCGCCAGCAGCTTGGAAGCCCCTGCCTATGGCTACACCTTC.

V usage is TRBV5-1 and J usage is TRBJ1-2, with 9 bases aligning to TRBD1. Germline V gene sequence: CDR1 SGHRS, CDR2 YFSETQ. Trimming removed 5 bases from V and 8 bases from J; junction bases left unmatched: 7. This CDR3 region has 13 residues. The CDR3 here is CASRRTGDRGYTF. In DNA form, the CDR3 reads TGCGCCAGCAGGAGGACAGGGGATAGGGGCTACACCTTC. Combining the CDR3 with reference TRBV5-1 and TRBJ1-2 gives the whole variable domain KAGVTQTPRYLIKTRGQQVTLSCSPISGHRSVSWYQQTPGQGLQFLFEYFSETQRNKGNFPGRFSGRQFSNSRSEMNVSTLELGDSALYLCASRRTGDRGYTFGSGTRLTVV.

The V call is TRBV9, the J call TRBJ1-3, with 7 nucleotides matching TRBD1. Trimming took 5 bases from V and 1 from J; bases not matched to a gene: 9. The CDR3 is made up of 16 amino acids. The germline gives CDR1 SGDLS, CDR2 YYNGEE. CDR3: CASSPRQGQSGNTIYF. Here the CDR3 DNA reads TGTGCCAGCAGTCCTCGACAGGGACAATCTGGAAACACCATATATTTT. The entire variable domain, with the rest obtained from reference TRBV9 and TRBJ1-3, is as follows: DSGVTQTPKHLITATGQRVTLRCSPRSGDLSVYWYQQSLDQGLQFLIQYYNGEERAKGNILERFSAQQFPDLHSELNLSSLELGDSALYFCASSPRQGQSGNTIYFGEGSWLTVV.

The V call is TRBV7-9, the J call TRBJ2-7; either TRBD1 or TRBD2 may fit D (5 bases each). The V gene lost 4 bases and the J gene lost 3 bases, with 13 bases spanning the gap. CDR1 is SEHNR and CDR2 is FQNEAQ in the germline V gene (reference sequence). The CDR3 length is 14 residues. The CDR3 DNA is TGTGCCAGCAGCTCCGGGGCACAGTTCTACGAGCAGTACTTC. Amino acids: CASSSGAQFYEQYF.

The J gene is TRBJ1-2, the V gene TRBV7-2; 9 nucleotides line up with TRBD1. This CDR3 is built from 15 residues. Trimming removed 5 bases from V and 2 bases from J; junction bases left unmatched: 6. Germline CDR1 is SGHTA and CDR2 is FQGNSA. The CDR3 coding sequence is TGTGCCAGCAGCGCCAGGACAGGGGCAAACTATGGCTACACCTTC. Protein sequence: CASSARTGANYGYTF.

The V and J genes are TRBV11-3 and TRBJ1-2; the D gene is possibly TRBD1 (6 bases). The V end lost 4 bases, the J end lost 4 bases, and 13 bases lay between the germline ends. The CDR3 spans 14 residues. Germline-derived CDR1 and CDR2 are SGHNT and YENEEA. CDR3 loop: CASSSTGTPYGYTF. CDR3 coding DNA: TGTGCCAGCAGCTCTACCGGGACACCCTATGGCTACACCTTC.

The chain employs TRBV18 and TRBJ1-5; D remains ambiguous. The CDR3 has 13 amino acids. Germline V gene sequence: CDR1 KGHSH, CDR2 LQKENI. The germline V and J ends were trimmed by 0 bases and 2 bases, with 2 bases remaining between them. The DNA of the CDR3 is TGTGCCAGCTCACCACCCGGCAATCAGCCCCAGCATTTT. It codes for CASSPPGNQPQHF. Together with reference TRBV18 and TRBJ1-5, the CDR3 gives the full variable domain: NAGVMQNPRHLVRRRGQEARLRCSPMKGHSHVYWYRQLPEEGLKFMVYLQKENIIDESGMPKERFSAEFPKEGPSILRIQQVVRGDSAAYFCASSPPGNQPQHFGDGTRLSIL.

The J gene is TRBJ2-1, the V gene TRBV27, with a possible D match to TRBD1 (6 bases). V gave up 3 bases and J gave up 9 bases, with 18 bases separating them. This CDR3 has 15 amino acids. Per germline, CDR1 MNHEY and CDR2 SMNVEV (reference sequence). The CDR3 nucleotides read TGTGCCAGCAGTTTTATCCAGGGGAAATGGGGTGAGCAGTTCTTC. Protein sequence: CASSFIQGKWGEQFF.

V is TRBV4-1 and J is TRBJ2-7; D unresolved. The germline V gene has CDR1 MGHRA and CDR2 YSYEKL. Trimming removed 0 bases from V and 8 bases from J, with 11 bases in between. This CDR3 contains 13 residues. Here the CDR3 reads CASSQDLERQQYF. The CDR3, as DNA: TGCGCCAGCAGCCAAGATCTCGAGCGCCAGCAGTACTTC.

The chain recombines TRBV7-2 with TRBJ2-1; D gene unclear. Between the trimmed V and J ends, which lost 5 bases and 9 bases, there was a span of 14 bases. The CDR3 consists of 13 residues. Germline-derived CDR1 and CDR2 are SGHTA and FQGNSA. This CDR3 is CASSPFYTGEQFF. DNA of the CDR3: TGTGCCAGCAGCCCCTTCTATACTGGTGAGCAGTTCTTC. Full variable domain (missing parts from reference TRBV7-2 and TRBJ2-1): GAGVSQSPSNKVTEKGKDVELRCDPISGHTALYWYRQSLGQGLEFLIYFQGNSAPDKSGLPSDRFSAERTGGSVSTLTIQRTQQEDSAVYLCASSPFYTGEQFFGPGTRLTVL.

V gene TRBV5-4 combines with J gene TRBJ2-3; maybe TRBD2 (7 bases). The CDR3 is 16 residues long. Germline V lookup: CDR1 SGHNT, CDR2 YYREEE (reference sequence). V was pared by 2 bases and J by 6 bases, with 19 bases between. The CDR3 loop reads CASSFRASQGGDTQYF. The CDR3 DNA reads as TGTGCCAGCAGCTTCCGGGCCTCACAGGGAGGGGATACGCAGTATTTT.

The genes are TRBV5-4 and TRBJ2-2; no definite D call. This CDR3 region has 13 residues. Germline V gene data show CDR1 as SGHNT and CDR2 as YYREEE (reference sequence). Trimming cost V 5 bases and J 4 bases, with 9 bases left between them. The CDR3 here is CASRLQGTGELFF. DNA for the CDR3: TGTGCCAGCAGGTTGCAAGGCACCGGGGAGCTGTTTTTT.

The chain recombines TRBV19 with TRBJ2-1; D is unclear. Germline values: CDR1 LNHDA, CDR2 SQIVND (reference sequence). The CDR3 runs to 13 residues. Between the trimmed V and J ends, which lost 0 bases and 9 bases, there was a span of 9 bases. The CDR3 region is CASSIDESTEQFF. CDR3 DNA sequence: TGTGCCAGTAGTATAGATGAGTCAACTGAGCAGTTCTTC.

The rearrangement links TRBV28 to TRBJ2-3; unclear D gene. Germline CDR1 MDHEN, CDR2 SYDVKM. The CDR3 contains 13 residues. Trimming took 2 bases from V and 1 from J, leaving 4 bases between them. DNA of the CDR3: TGTGCCAGCAGTTTAGACGGCACAGATACGCAGTATTTT. It encodes CASSLDGTDTQYF.

This rearrangement joins TRBV19 to TRBJ2-4; perhaps TRBD2 as D (6 bases). V lost 1 base, J lost 0 bases, and 10 bases lay in between. Germline values: CDR1 LNHDA, CDR2 SQIVND (reference sequence). The CDR3 contains 16 residues. The CDR3: CASSIGGGVAKNIQYF. CDR3 in DNA: TGTGCCAGTAGTATAGGTGGAGGGGTAGCCAAAAACATTCAGTACTTC.

In its sample, this clone was seen once. The CDR3 DNA reads TGTGCCTGGAGTGTAGGAGCGGGGGGACCCACGACTGGAAACACCATATATTTT. Amino acid sequence: CAWSVGAGGPTTGNTIYF. The chain combines TRBV30 with TRBJ1-3, with a weak D call TRBD1 (5 bases). Per the germline V gene, CDR1 is GTSNPN and CDR2 is SVGIG (reference sequence). V lost 0 bases to trimming and J lost 2 bases, with 20 bases between them. The CDR3 is 18 residues long.

Here the CDR3 DNA reads TGTGCCATCAGTGAGCAGGGGGCGCAGGGCTACACCTTC. Translation: CAISEQGAQGYTF. The chain links TRBV10-3 to TRBJ1-2, with 8 positions matching TRBD1. The CDR3 contains 13 residues. Trimming removed 2 bases from V and 8 bases from J; junction bases left unmatched: 4. The germline V gene has CDR1 ENHRY and CDR2 SYGVKD.

The V gene is TRBV7-2, the J gene TRBJ1-1; D perhaps matches TRBD1 (5 bases). The germline V gene encodes CDR1 SGHTA and CDR2 FQGNSA. The germline V and J ends were trimmed by 1 base and 5 bases, with 14 bases remaining between them. The CDR3 is 15 amino acids. CDR3 in amino acids: CASSLEGPPWTEAFF. The DNA of the CDR3 is TGTGCCAGCAGCTTAGAGGGACCTCCTTGGACTGAAGCTTTCTTT.

The genes are TRBV27 and TRBJ1-1; no clear D. The V end lost 0 bases, the J end lost 0 bases, and 8 bases lay between the germline ends. Per the germline V gene, CDR1 is MNHEY and CDR2 is SMNVEV (reference sequence). The CDR3 contains 15 residues. The CDR3 loop is CASSLSSGLNTEAFF. The CDR3 DNA sequence: TGTGCCAGCAGTTTATCCTCGGGCCTGAACACTGAAGCTTTCTTT.